The 16 T cell receptor beta chains below come from one sample, sequenced in a study of blood T cell repertoires in COVID-19. Method: immunoSEQ multiplex PCR; TCRdb's copy keeps in-frame clones and lacks some. This sample carries about 92,000 clones, around 84% of them seen once, and the ten largest clones take over 35%. Sequenced: peripheral blood. The receptor source for this set is an older man with acute or convalescent COVID-19.

This clone came up once. V is TRBV4-3 and J is TRBJ2-7; 9 bases match TRBD2. CDR3 length equals 14 residues. J was trimmed by 4 bases and V by 4 bases; bases with no gene match: 5. The germline CDR1 and CDR2 sequences are LGHNA and YSLEER. The chain's CDR3 is CASSRTTSGYEQYF. The CDR3 DNA reads TGCGCCAGCAGCCGCACGACTAGCGGATACGAGCAGTACTTC.

The J gene is TRBJ1-5, the V gene TRBV5-4; TRBD1 might be the D (5 bases). CDR3 length: 15 amino acids. Trimming took 6 bases from V and 3 from J, leaving 16 bases between them. Germline CDR1 reads SGHNT; CDR2 reads YYREEE (reference sequence). The CDR3 sequence: CASTRGGVNNQPQHF. As DNA, the CDR3 is TGTGCCAGCACCCGAGGAGGGGTCAACAATCAGCCCCAGCATTTT. Using reference TRBV5-4 and TRBJ1-5 for the parts outside the CDR3, the full variable domain is ETGVTQSPTHLIKTRGQQVTLRCSSQSGHNTVSWYQQALGQGPQFIFQYYREEENGRGNFPPRFSGLQFPNYSSELNVNALELDDSALYLCASTRGGVNNQPQHFGDGTRLSIL.

This clone has at least ten counts. V usage is TRBV7-2 and J usage is TRBJ1-5, with 10 nucleotides matching TRBD1. Germline CDR1 and CDR2: SGHTA and FQGNSA. The V segment lost 5 bases and the J segment 4 bases; nucleotides outside the gene matches: 14. CDR3 length: 18 residues. The CDR3 sequence: CASSPRGGGTGANQPQHF. DNA of the CDR3: TGTGCCAGCAGCCCCAGGGGTGGGGGGACAGGGGCGAATCAGCCCCAGCATTTT.

This clone has only one observation. This chain links TRBV27 with TRBJ2-2; D not resolved. The V end was cut by 4 bases, the J end by 5 bases, with 14 bases between. The CDR3 contains 15 residues. Germline loops: CDR1 MNHEY, CDR2 SMNVEV (reference sequence). The CDR3 reads CASSSSQVWTGELFF. Written as DNA, the CDR3 is TGTGCCAGCAGTTCGAGTCAGGTCTGGACCGGGGAGCTGTTTTTT.

V and J are TRBV7-2 and TRBJ2-7; perhaps TRBD1 as D (6 bases). The V end lost 8 bases, the J end lost 0 bases, and 11 bases lay between the germline ends. Germline V gene sequence: CDR1 SGHTA, CDR2 FQGNSA. CDR3 length equals 13 residues. CDR3 in amino acids: CASSRDNSYEQYF. The CDR3 nucleotides are TGTGCCAGCTCTAGGGACAACTCCTACGAGCAGTACTTC. The whole variable domain, remainder taken from reference TRBV7-2 and TRBJ2-7, is GAGVSQSPSNKVTEKGKDVELRCDPISGHTALYWYRQSLGQGLEFLIYFQGNSAPDKSGLPSDRFSAERTGGSVSTLTIQRTQQEDSAVYLCASSRDNSYEQYFGPGTRLTVT.

This chain uses TRBV6-5 with TRBJ1-5, with TRBD1 identical over 7 bases. V shed 8 bases, J shed 4 bases, and the junction held 5 bases outside the gene matches. This CDR3 spans 13 amino acids. Per germline, CDR1 MNHEY and CDR2 SVGAGI. The CDR3 nucleotides read TGTGCCAGCGCCATGACAGGGAATCAGCCCCAGCATTTT. This translates into CASAMTGNQPQHF.

V is TRBV5-1 and J is TRBJ2-1, with 15 bases aligning to TRBD2. The V segment lost 3 bases and the J segment 5 bases; nucleotides outside the gene matches: 18. Germline V gene data show CDR1 as SGHRS and CDR2 as YFSETQ. This CDR3 region has 21 residues. This chain's CDR3 is CASSSPSGPGLAGGLNNEQFF. The CDR3 DNA sequence: TGCGCCAGCAGCTCCCCCTCGGGGCCCGGACTAGCGGGAGGGCTGAACAATGAGCAGTTCTTC.

The chain couples TRBV5-4 to TRBJ1-1; TRBD1 agrees at 8 bases. This CDR3 is 15 amino acids long. The germline V gene encodes CDR1 SGHNT and CDR2 YYREEE (reference sequence). J gave up 2 bases and V 4 bases, and 7 bases lay outside the gene matches. The CDR3 here is CASSTPTGANTEAFF. CDR3 sequence (DNA): TGTGCCAGCAGCACCCCGACAGGGGCTAACACTGAAGCTTTCTTT.

This chain joins TRBV29-1 and TRBJ1-2; TRBD1 might be the D (5 bases). CDR3 length: 14 amino acids. Germline V CDR1 and CDR2: SQVTM, ANQGSEA. V was cut by 5 bases and J by 1 base, with 14 bases left in between. The CDR3 protein is CSVTQGPGNYGYTF. CDR3 nucleotides: TGCAGCGTTACGCAGGGCCCTGGTAACTATGGCTACACCTTC.

This clone was detected ten times or more. The CDR3: CAWAGNSNQPQHF. The CDR3 bases are TGTGCCTGGGCAGGGAATAGCAATCAGCCCCAGCATTTT. This sequence joins TRBV30 and TRBJ1-5; a weak D match, TRBD1 (5 bases). V shed 5 bases and J shed 0 bases, with 8 bases lying between them. Germline V CDR1 and CDR2: GTSNPN, SVGIG (reference sequence). The CDR3 covers 13 residues.

This clone was recorded once. V and J are TRBV19 and TRBJ1-1; TRBD1 matches at 10 bases. Trimming took 6 bases from V and 4 from J; bases not matched to a gene: 5. There are 14 residues in the CDR3. Germline CDR1 is LNHDA and CDR2 is SQIVND (reference sequence). CDR3 bases: TGTGCCAGTAGCTTCGACAGGGGGCTCACTGAAGCTTTCTTT. This encodes CASSFDRGLTEAFF.

V and J are TRBV28 and TRBJ1-4; 8 bases are a match to TRBD1. This CDR3 region has 15 residues. J gave up 2 bases and V 6 bases, and 5 bases lay outside the gene matches. The V gene's germline CDR1 is MDHEN and CDR2 SYDVKM. This CDR3 is CASRQGAPTNEKLFF. The CDR3 region has the DNA TGTGCCAGCAGGCAGGGGGCGCCGACTAATGAAAAACTGTTTTTT. Complete variable domain (other parts from reference TRBV28 and TRBJ1-4): DVKVTQSSRYLVKRTGEKVFLECVQDMDHENMFWYRQDPGLGLRLIYFSYDVKMKEKGDIPEGYSVSREKKERFSLILESASTNQTSMYLCASRQGAPTNEKLFFGSGTQLSVL.

The rearrangement links TRBV28 to TRBJ1-2, with TRBD1 identical over 10 bases. This CDR3 spans 14 amino acids. Germline CDR1 reads MDHEN; CDR2 reads SYDVKM. Unmatched junction bases numbered 1, after V lost 4 bases and J lost 2 bases. The CDR3 coding sequence is TGTGCCAGCAGTTGGGGACAGGGGAACTATGGCTACACCTTC. Protein product: CASSWGQGNYGYTF.

This clone appeared a single time. The chain employs TRBV29-1 and TRBJ2-1; TRBD1 agrees at 10 bases. Germline CDR1 reads SQVTM; CDR2 reads ANQGSEA. CDR3 length equals 14 residues. Trimming at V came to 5 bases and at J to 4 bases, leaving 5 bases not matched to a gene. The CDR3 nucleotides read TGCAGCGTTACGACAGGGGGCGGGTACAATGAGCAGTTCTTC. Protein product: CSVTTGGGYNEQFF.

The genes are TRBV3-1 (or the pseudogene TRBV3-2) and TRBJ1-6; 7 nucleotides line up with TRBD1. This CDR3 is 14 amino acids long. With V trimmed by 7 bases and J by 7 bases, 7 bases remained unmatched. Germline V gene sequence: CDR1 LGHDT, CDR2 YNNKEL (reference sequence). The CDR3 DNA reads as TGTGCCAGCAACCTACAGGGGCCAAATTCACCCCTCCACTTT. Translation gives CASNLQGPNSPLHF.

This chain uses TRBV5-4 with TRBJ2-3; D is unresolved. Deletions cut 1 base from V and 4 bases from J, with 7 bases between. The CDR3 is 13 amino acids. Germline V gene sequence: CDR1 SGHNT, CDR2 YYREEE (reference sequence). The CDR3: CASSLRSPDTQYF. The CDR3 DNA reads as TGTGCCAGCAGCTTGAGAAGCCCAGATACGCAGTATTTT.